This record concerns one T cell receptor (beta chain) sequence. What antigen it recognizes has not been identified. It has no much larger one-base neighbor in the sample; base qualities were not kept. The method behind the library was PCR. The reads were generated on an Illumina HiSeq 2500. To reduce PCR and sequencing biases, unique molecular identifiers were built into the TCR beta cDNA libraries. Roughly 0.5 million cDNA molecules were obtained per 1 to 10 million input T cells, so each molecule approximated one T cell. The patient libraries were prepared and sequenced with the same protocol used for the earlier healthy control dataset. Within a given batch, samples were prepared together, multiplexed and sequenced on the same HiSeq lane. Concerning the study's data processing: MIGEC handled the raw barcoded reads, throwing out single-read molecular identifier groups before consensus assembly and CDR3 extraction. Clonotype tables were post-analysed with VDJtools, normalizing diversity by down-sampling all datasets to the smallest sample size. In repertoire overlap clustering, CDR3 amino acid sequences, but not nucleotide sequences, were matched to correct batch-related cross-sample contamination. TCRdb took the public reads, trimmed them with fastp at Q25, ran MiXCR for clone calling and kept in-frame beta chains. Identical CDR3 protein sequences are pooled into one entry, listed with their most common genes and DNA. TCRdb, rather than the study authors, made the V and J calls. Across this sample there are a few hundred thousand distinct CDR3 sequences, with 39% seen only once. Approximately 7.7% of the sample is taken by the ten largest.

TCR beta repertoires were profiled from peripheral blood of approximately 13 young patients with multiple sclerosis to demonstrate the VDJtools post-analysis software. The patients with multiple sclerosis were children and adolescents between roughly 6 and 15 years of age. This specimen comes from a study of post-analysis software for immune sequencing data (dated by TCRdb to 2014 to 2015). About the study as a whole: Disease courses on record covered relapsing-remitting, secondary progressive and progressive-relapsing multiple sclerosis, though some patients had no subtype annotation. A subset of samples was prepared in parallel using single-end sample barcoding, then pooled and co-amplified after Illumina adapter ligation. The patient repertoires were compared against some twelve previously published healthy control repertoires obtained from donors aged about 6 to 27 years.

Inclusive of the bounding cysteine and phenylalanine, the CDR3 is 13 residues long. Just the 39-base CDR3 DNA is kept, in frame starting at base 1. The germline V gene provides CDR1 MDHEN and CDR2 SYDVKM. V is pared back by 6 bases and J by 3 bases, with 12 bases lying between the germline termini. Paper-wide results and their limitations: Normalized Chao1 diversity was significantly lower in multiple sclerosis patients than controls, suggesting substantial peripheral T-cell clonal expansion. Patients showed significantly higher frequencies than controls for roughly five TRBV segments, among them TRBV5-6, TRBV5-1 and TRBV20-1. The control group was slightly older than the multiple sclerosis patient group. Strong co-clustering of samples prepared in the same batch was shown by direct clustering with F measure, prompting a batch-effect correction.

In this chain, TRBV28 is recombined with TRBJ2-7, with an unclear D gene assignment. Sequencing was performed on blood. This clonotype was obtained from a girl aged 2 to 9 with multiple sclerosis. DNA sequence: TGTGCCAGCAGAATCGGACCTCTCTACGAGCAGTACTTC. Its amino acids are CASRIGPLYEQYF.